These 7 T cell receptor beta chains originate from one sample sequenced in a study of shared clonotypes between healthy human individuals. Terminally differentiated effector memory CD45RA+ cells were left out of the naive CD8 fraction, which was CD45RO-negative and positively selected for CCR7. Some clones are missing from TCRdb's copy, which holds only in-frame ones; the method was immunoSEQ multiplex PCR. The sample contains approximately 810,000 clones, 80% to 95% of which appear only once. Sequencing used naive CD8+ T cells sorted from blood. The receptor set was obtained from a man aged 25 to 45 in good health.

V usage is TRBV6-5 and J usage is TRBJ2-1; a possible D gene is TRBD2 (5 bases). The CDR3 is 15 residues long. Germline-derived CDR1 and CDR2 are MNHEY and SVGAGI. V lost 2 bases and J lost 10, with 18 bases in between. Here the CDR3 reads CASSYAPSRTPEQFF. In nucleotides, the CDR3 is TGTGCCAGCAGTTACGCGCCTAGCAGGACCCCCGAGCAGTTCTTC.

The CDR3 loop reads CASSSATGTNTEAFF. CDR3 sequence (DNA): TGTGCCAGCAGCTCGGCGACAGGGACGAACACTGAAGCTTTCTTT. V usage is TRBV11-2 and J usage is TRBJ1-1; 7 bases map to TRBD1. The CDR3 sequence is 15 residues long. V lost 4 bases and J lost 1; bases outside the gene matches: 6. Germline V gene sequence: CDR1 SGHAT, CDR2 FQNNGV.

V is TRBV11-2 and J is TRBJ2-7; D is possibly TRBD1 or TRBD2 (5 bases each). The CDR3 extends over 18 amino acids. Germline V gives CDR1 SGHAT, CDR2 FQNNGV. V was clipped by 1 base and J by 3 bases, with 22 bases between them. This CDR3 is CASSLAVPGLGRIYEQYF. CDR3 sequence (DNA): TGTGCCAGCAGCTTAGCGGTCCCGGGGCTAGGGAGAATCTACGAGCAGTACTTC.

The CDR3 DNA is TGTGCCAGCAGCGACCTCATGCTGAACACCGGGGAGCTGTTTTTT. Amino acid sequence: CASSDLMLNTGELFF. The chain uses TRBV9 and TRBJ2-2; D gene ambiguous. With 3 bases removed from V and 1 base from J, the gap between germline ends came to 10 bases. Germline lookup yields CDR1 SGDLS and CDR2 YYNGEE. This CDR3 region has 15 residues.

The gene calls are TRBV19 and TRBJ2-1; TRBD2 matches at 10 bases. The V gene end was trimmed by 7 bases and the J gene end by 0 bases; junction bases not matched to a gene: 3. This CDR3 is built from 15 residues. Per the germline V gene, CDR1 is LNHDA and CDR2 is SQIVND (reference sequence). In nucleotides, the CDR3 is TGTGCCAGTACCCTAGCGGGAGCCTCCTACAATGAGCAGTTCTTC. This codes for CASTLAGASYNEQFF.

CDR3 amino acids: CASSLRTGTRDTGELFF. CDR3 bases: TGTGCCAGCAGCTTACGGACTGGGACGCGGGACACCGGGGAGCTGTTTTTT. This chain connects TRBV11-2 to TRBJ2-2; possibly TRBD1 or TRBD2 for D (5 bases each). CDR3 length: 17 amino acids. Deletions cut 2 bases from V and 3 bases from J, with 16 bases between. The germline gives CDR1 SGHAT, CDR2 FQNNGV.

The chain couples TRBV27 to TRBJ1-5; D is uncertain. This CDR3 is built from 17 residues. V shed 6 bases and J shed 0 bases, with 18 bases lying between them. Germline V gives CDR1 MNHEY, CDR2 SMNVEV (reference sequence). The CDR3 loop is CASSSSWAEYSNQPQHF. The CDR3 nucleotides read TGTGCCAGCAGCTCCTCGTGGGCAGAATATAGCAATCAGCCCCAGCATTTT.